A single sample gave rise to the 7 T cell receptor beta chains below, sequenced in a study of CD8 T cells in Susac syndrome. RNA, at roughly 0.5 to 1 ug, was reverse transcribed with random hexamers. TCRdb itself ran the immunoSEQ multiplex PCR reads through MiXCR, one entry per CDR3 protein. The sample has around 170,000 distinct CDR3 sequences, roughly 94% seen once. Sequencing was carried out using CD8+ T cells from PBMCs. These receptors were taken from a human donor with Susac syndrome.

In its sample, this clonotype was seen once. The rearrangement uses TRBV7-6 and TRBJ2-3, with D perhaps TRBD2 (5 bases). Germline V gene lookup returns CDR1 SGHVS and CDR2 FNYEAQ. This CDR3 is built from 16 residues. V was cut by 5 bases and J by 0 bases, with 15 bases left in between. For the CDR3, the DNA is TGTGCCAGCAGCATCCGGACTGGATTGAGCACAGATACGCAGTATTTT. Its protein is CASSIRTGLSTDTQYF.

V usage is TRBV3-1 and J usage is TRBJ2-5, with D possibly matching TRBD1 (6 bases). The CDR3 is 15 residues long. Germline V gives CDR1 LGHDT, CDR2 YNNKEL (reference sequence). The V end was cut by 4 bases, the J end by 5 bases, with 17 bases between. The CDR3 DNA reads as TGTGCCAGCAGCCTCACAACAGGGATTGGCGAGACCCAGTACTTC. Protein sequence: CASSLTTGIGETQYF.

This clonotype was observed a single time. This chain joins TRBV2 and TRBJ1-2; no reliable D call. Trimming removed 6 bases at V and 8 bases at J, with 13 bases between. This CDR3 region has 12 residues. The germline gives CDR1 SNHLY, CDR2 FYNNEI. The CDR3 DNA is TGTGCCAGCAGGACACTGGAGGGAGGCTACACCTTC. Protein product: CASRTLEGGYTF.

The genes are TRBV7-3 and TRBJ2-1, with D hard to call. The V end lost 0 bases, the J end lost 8 bases, and 17 bases lay between the germline ends. This CDR3 has 16 residues. Germline-derived CDR1 and CDR2 are SGHTA and FQGTGA. The CDR3 DNA reads TGTGCCAGCAGCTTAACAGGGCCAGCTGATGGCGATGAGCAGTTCTTC. This encodes CASSLTGPADGDEQFF.

J is TRBJ1-2 and V is TRBV6-6, with TRBD1 matching over 7 bases. Germline trimming cut 2 bases from V and 6 bases from J; bases unmatched to any gene: 9. The germline V gene has CDR1 MNHNY and CDR2 SVGAGI (reference sequence). This CDR3 comprises 15 residues. CDR3 sequence: CASSYPGTAQNGYTF. The CDR3 bases are TGTGCCAGCAGTTACCCAGGGACAGCGCAAAATGGCTACACCTTC.

The chain has TRBV28 and TRBJ2-1; 8 bases align to TRBD2. The CDR3 contains 16 residues. J gave up 7 bases and V 4 bases, and 12 bases lay outside the gene matches. Germline V CDR1 and CDR2: MDHEN, SYDVKM. This CDR3 is CASSSPLELAGNEQFF. CDR3 bases: TGTGCCAGCAGTTCCCCCTTAGAGTTAGCGGGAAATGAGCAGTTCTTC.

The chain carries TRBV9 and TRBJ2-2; 7 nucleotides align to TRBD1. CDR3 length: 16 residues. Germline CDR1 SGDLS, CDR2 YYNGEE. The V segment lost 3 bases and the J segment 1 base; nucleotides outside the gene matches: 6. Here the CDR3 reads CASSGRGQKNTGELFF. In nucleotides, the CDR3 is TGTGCCAGCAGCGGAAGGGGACAGAAGAACACCGGGGAGCTGTTTTTT.